This T cell receptor beta chain emerged from a study of T cells in Graves' hyperthyroidism and ophthalmopathy. Overall study: Peripheral blood was acquired at first diagnosis, ahead of any therapy whatsoever. General study results and limits: With a median lead of around 5.9 months before onset, the model predicted ophthalmopathy.

A word on this clonotype: Antigen: not known.

Authors of the study amplified TCR beta CDR3 regions from RNA transcripts. With the HTBI primer set, the TCR CDR3 went through a first round of RT-PCR. TCRdb passed the multiplex PCR reads through MiXCR, listing each CDR3 protein once. The table includes 500,000 to 600,000 distinct CDR3 sequences, 15% to 20% detected once. This clonotype was sampled from a man in his forties or fifties with Graves' ophthalmopathy. Sequencing was done on a sample of blood.

CDR3 bases: TGTGCCAGCAGCCAAAACGTTGCTAACACCGGGGAGCTGTTTTTT. It encodes CASSQNVANTGELFF. This sequence joins TRBV3-1 and TRBJ2-2; unclear D gene. Trimming shortened V by 2 bases and J by 2 bases, and 9 bases separated the two germline ends. The CDR3 has 15 amino acids. Germline loops: CDR1 LGHDT, CDR2 YNNKEL (reference sequence).